This record looks at one T cell receptor (beta chain) sequence and its context. Its antigen is unknown. Assay: immunoSEQ multiplex PCR; the TCRdb copy retains only in-frame clones and omits some. This table holds about 150,000 clones, roughly nine tenths found once. This sample was taken from a study of T cell responses to AZD1222 COVID-19 vaccine. Whole-study results and caveats: Repertoire collection took place solely once the T cell response had peaked.

Sequenced here: peripheral blood, sampled on day 0 of AZD1222 vaccination. The TCR comes from an adult in good health.

The CDR3, as DNA: TGTGCCAGCAGTGAAGTTGGGGGGACGGCGGTGGGCTACACCTTC. It translates to CASSEVGGTAVGYTF. The chain couples TRBV6-1 to TRBJ1-2; D may be TRBD1 (5 bases). With 1 base removed from V and 8 bases from J, the gap between germline ends came to 17 bases. Germline V gene data show CDR1 as MNHNS and CDR2 as SASEGT. CDR3 length equals 15 residues.